This T cell receptor (beta chain) originates from a study of Graves' ophthalmopathy and Graves' hyperthyroidism (dated by TCRdb to between 2017 and 2018). Broadly, across the study: Peripheral blood was collected before any treatment was given, at the time of initial diagnosis. To tell Graves' ophthalmopathy apart from Graves' hyperthyroidism, and to predict which patients would progress to ophthalmopathy, the study relied on TCR beta repertoire signatures. In total, some 140 blood samples were TCR-sequenced: fewer than 50 ophthalmopathy, some 72 hyperthyroidism and some 17 hyperthyroidism-to-ophthalmopathy patients. To explore V-J signatures that distinguish ophthalmopathy from hyperthyroidism, a discovery set of 100 patients was enrolled, made up of around 44 with ophthalmopathy and fewer than 60 with stable hyperthyroidism. An independent validation cohort comprised some 19 hyperthyroidism patients and 15 to 17 patients who later progressed from hyperthyroidism to ophthalmopathy. In over 5 hyperthyroidism patients, the T-cell repertoire of thyroid tissue was compared with the T-cell repertoire of blood. Once sampling was done, hyperthyroidism patients were given methimazole at a starting dose of 30 mg daily, while ophthalmopathy patients were given high-dose intravenous methylprednisolone. The roughly 90 discovery patients were divided at random into training and test sets in a 7:3 ratio. Study-level results and caveats: The 13-signature model separated ophthalmopathy from stable hyperthyroidism with approximately 88% sensitivity and approximately 83% specificity in cross-validation, and 80%/75% in the test set. Most expanded thyroid clonotypes with a frequency above 0.001 also appeared in blood, which suggests that blood repertoires may reflect the immune response in the thyroid. In validation, the model predicted ophthalmopathy progression with about 71% sensitivity and approximately 75% specificity; 12 predicted patients were CT-confirmed with GO in a median of 6.5 months. No statistical method was used to set the sample size in advance, and the investigators knew which group each participant was assigned to.

This clonotype was seen ten or more times. It lacks a known antigen. A read error may be the cause here, since a much bigger clone is one base away. The ophthalmopathy patients had moderately to severely active disease, with a Clinical Activity Score of 3 or higher, a NOSPECS grade of 4 or higher, and a disease duration of less than 3 months. Anyone with other autoimmune diseases, uncontrolled infections, pregnancy or lactation was excluded from the study. Clinical symptoms, serum thyroxine, TRAb, thyroid ultrasound and orbital computed tomography were used for diagnosis. Using Ficoll-Paque density gradient centrifugation, PBMCs were isolated from over 8.5 ml of fresh peripheral blood. Total RNA was extracted using Trizol reagent, and RNA quality was checked on an Agilent 2100 Bioanalyzer. Spanning cysteine to phenylalanine, the CDR3 consists of 13 amino acids. Kept here is only the CDR3 DNA, which spans 39 bases and is read in frame from base 1. The germline ends are 14 bases apart after V is trimmed by 7 bases and J by 7 bases.

TCR beta CDR3 regions were amplified from RNA transcripts for repertoire sequencing. HTBI primers and the Qiagen OneStep RT-PCR kit were used in a first-round RT-PCR, which was followed by a second-round multiplex PCR, size selection and purification. Sequencing of the libraries was carried out on an Illumina HiSeq2000 in paired-end mode with 100 bp reads. From the authors' description of their analysis: SOAPnuke was used to process the reads, removing any read that contained adapters or uncalled bases, had a mean Phred below 15, or lacked an exact match to the constant primer or identifier. High-quality paired reads were merged with COPE v1.2.5. Clonotypes were defined as unique nucleotide sequences and were aligned to IMGT TRB V, D and J references using MiTCR v1.1. The analysis was limited to V-J combinations with a frequency above 0.0001, which together covered just over 98% of the repertoires. For each V-J combination, a TCR clonal expansion and chaos score was defined as F50 clonal expansion divided by the chaos observed in the TCRdist matrix. Welch's t-statistics and random forest were used to reduce the features to about 12 V-J combinations, which were then used as input to a naive Bayes classifier. Thyroid-blood repertoire similarity was quantified with the Morisita-Horn index. TCRdb itself trimmed the public reads at Q25 with fastp, ran MiXCR and retained productive beta chains. Under each unique CDR3 protein, matching rows form one entry showing the most common genes and DNA. These V and J calls rely on TCRdb rather than the paper's analysis. The sample table shows some 400,000 distinct CDR3 sequences, and around 17% are seen once. Clones ranked in the top ten supply about 1.4% of the sample.

Sequenced input: peripheral blood. This TCR was sampled from a woman under 30 with Graves' ophthalmopathy. Donor details come from another sample of the same person, matched by shared clones. The V gene is TRBV12-3 or TRBV12-4 and the J gene is TRBJ1-3; TRBD1 is a weak D gene call, 5 bases matching. The CDR3 protein is CASTWGGGNTIYF. The DNA is TGTGCCAGCACCTGGGGGGGAGGGAACACCATATATTTT.